A selection of T cell receptor beta chains follows, all from one sample in a study of blood T cell repertoires in COVID-19. Sequencing was performed with immunoSEQ multiplex PCR; in TCRdb, only in-frame clones are kept and a portion is missing. This table holds about 480,000 clones, roughly nine tenths found once. Sequenced input: peripheral blood. The receptors originated from a man younger than 35 with COVID-19, enrolled during active disease. Each CDR3 is given with its conserved first and last residue. Each record gives: J gene, clone size, D gene, V gene, CDR3 DNA, CDR3 protein. D genes are given only for firm matches. Size is omitted from some rows. Given values are once, few, many or a class for expanded clones.

J gene: TRBJ2-2; clone size: -; D gene: -; V gene: TRBV21-1; CDR3 DNA: TGTGCCAGCAGCCCGGACAGGGGGCTAGGCGGGGAGCTGTTTTTT; CDR3 protein: CASSPDRGLGGELFF
J gene: TRBJ1-2; clone size: once; D gene: TRBD1; V gene: TRBV9; CDR3 DNA: TGTGCCAGCAGCGTAGCGACAGGGGCCGGCTACACCTTC; CDR3 protein: CASSVATGAGYTF
J gene: TRBJ2-3; clone size: -; D gene: TRBD2; V gene: TRBV15; CDR3 DNA: TGTGCCACCAGCAGAGATCTAGCGGGAGGGGGCACAGATACGCAGTATTTT; CDR3 protein: CATSRDLAGGGTDTQYF
J gene: TRBJ2-5; clone size: -; D gene: -; V gene: TRBV11-2; CDR3 DNA: TGTGCCAGCAGCTTAGACGGGCAAGAGACCCAGTACTTC; CDR3 protein: CASSLDGQETQYF
J gene: TRBJ2-7; clone size: -; D gene: TRBD1; V gene: TRBV7-8; CDR3 DNA: TGTGCCAGCAGCTTAGGAGGTTCTCGGACAGGGGGCTCAGAGCAGTACTTC; CDR3 protein: CASSLGGSRTGGSEQYF
J gene: TRBJ1-1; clone size: -; D gene: -; V gene: TRBV6-5; CDR3 DNA: TGTGCCAGCAGTTACGCTAGAAACACTGAAGCTTTCTTT; CDR3 protein: CASSYARNTEAFF
J gene: TRBJ1-4; clone size: -; D gene: -; V gene: TRBV18; CDR3 DNA: TGTGCCAGCTCACGAGGCGGAGTTAATGAAAAACTGTTTTTT; CDR3 protein: CASSRGGVNEKLFF
J gene: TRBJ2-2; clone size: many; D gene: TRBD1; V gene: TRBV19; CDR3 DNA: TGTGCCAGTAGGGGGACAGGAGAGGTCAGCGGGGAGCTGTTTTTT; CDR3 protein: CASRGTGEVSGELFF
J gene: TRBJ1-1; clone size: once; D gene: -; V gene: TRBV18; CDR3 DNA: TGTGCCAGCTCGTCTTATACCGAGGTTAAAGCTTTCTTT; CDR3 protein: CASSSYTEVKAFF
J gene: TRBJ2-7; clone size: -; D gene: TRBD1; V gene: TRBV7-9; CDR3 DNA: TGTGCCAGCAGCAGCTCGGGACAGGGAGGCGAGCAGTACTTC; CDR3 protein: CASSSSGQGGEQYF
J gene: TRBJ1-2; clone size: -; D gene: -; V gene: TRBV6-4; CDR3 DNA: TGTGCCAGCAGTGATTCCCAGTGGGGGGGAAACTATGGCTACACCTTC; CDR3 protein: CASSDSQWGGNYGYTF
J gene: TRBJ2-7; clone size: -; D gene: TRBD2; V gene: TRBV7-9; CDR3 DNA: TGTGCCAGCAGCTTAGCTACTAGCGGGAGAGGGGAGCAGTACTTC; CDR3 protein: CASSLATSGRGEQYF
J gene: TRBJ2-1; clone size: -; D gene: -; V gene: TRBV7-8; CDR3 DNA: TGTGCCAGCAGCTTAGTTGGGGGGTGGAATGAGCAGTTCTTC; CDR3 protein: CASSLVGGWNEQFF
J gene: TRBJ2-1; clone size: -; D gene: -; V gene: TRBV27; CDR3 DNA: TGTGCCAGCAGTTTCCCCCGGGGATCTAGTGAGCAGTTCTTC; CDR3 protein: CASSFPRGSSEQFF
J gene: TRBJ1-1; clone size: -; D gene: -; V gene: TRBV6-5; CDR3 DNA: TGTGCCAGCAAGAAAGGAGGGACGAACACTGAAGCTTTCTTT; CDR3 protein: CASKKGGTNTEAFF
J gene: TRBJ1-2; clone size: -; D gene: TRBD1; V gene: TRBV7-9; CDR3 DNA: TGTGCCAGCAGGTCGGACAGGGGGCGAGAGGGCTACACCTTC; CDR3 protein: CASRSDRGREGYTF
J gene: TRBJ2-7; clone size: -; D gene: -; V gene: TRBV30; CDR3 DNA: TGTGCCTGGAGTAGAGCGGGTTTCCAGTACTTC; CDR3 protein: CAWSRAGFQYF
J gene: TRBJ1-1; clone size: once; D gene: -; V gene: TRBV4-1; CDR3 DNA: TGCGCCAGCAGCCAGGGGGCAGGTACTGAAGCTTTCTTT; CDR3 protein: CASSQGAGTEAFF
J gene: TRBJ2-2; clone size: -; D gene: -; V gene: TRBV5-1; CDR3 DNA: TGCGCCAGCAGCTTGGGCGGGACCTACACCGGGGAGCTGTTTTTT; CDR3 protein: CASSLGGTYTGELFF
J gene: TRBJ2-3; clone size: -; D gene: -; V gene: TRBV9; CDR3 DNA: TGTGCCAGCAGCATCACCCCGGAGAGCACAGATACGCAGTATTTT; CDR3 protein: CASSITPESTDTQYF
J gene: TRBJ2-7; clone size: -; D gene: TRBD2; V gene: TRBV5-1; CDR3 DNA: TGCGCCAGCAGCTTGAGCCTGACTAGCGGGGACTCCTACGAGCAGTACTTC; CDR3 protein: CASSLSLTSGDSYEQYF
J gene: TRBJ1-5; clone size: -; D gene: -; V gene: TRBV18; CDR3 DNA: TGTGCCAGCTCACCACCTCGGGGAGATAGCAATCAGCCCCAGCATTTT; CDR3 protein: CASSPPRGDSNQPQHF
J gene: TRBJ2-1; clone size: -; D gene: TRBD1; V gene: TRBV2; CDR3 DNA: TGTGCCAGCAGTGAAACCGGGACAGTTCAGTTCTTC; CDR3 protein: CASSETGTVQFF
J gene: TRBJ2-5; clone size: -; D gene: -; V gene: TRBV5-5; CDR3 DNA: TGTGCCAGCGGAGGAGACCAAGAGACCCAGTACTTC; CDR3 protein: CASGGDQETQYF
J gene: TRBJ2-3; clone size: -; D gene: -; V gene: TRBV4-1; CDR3 DNA: TGCGCCAGCAGCCAAGGATTCAATTATAGGGGCCTGAGCACAGATACGCAGTATTTT; CDR3 protein: CASSQGFNYRGLSTDTQYF
J gene: TRBJ1-1; clone size: -; D gene: TRBD1; V gene: TRBV6-5; CDR3 DNA: TGTGCCAGCAGTCCATATGAGGGGGCTTCGGCTTTCTTT; CDR3 protein: CASSPYEGASAFF
J gene: TRBJ2-5; clone size: -; D gene: TRBD2; V gene: TRBV2; CDR3 DNA: TGTGCCAGCGCGTGGCTAGCGGGACAAGAGACCCAGTACTTC; CDR3 protein: CASAWLAGQETQYF
J gene: TRBJ2-1; clone size: -; D gene: TRBD1; V gene: TRBV6-5; CDR3 DNA: TGTGCCAGCAGTTACCGGGGACAGGGGGTCTATAATGAGCAGTTCTTC; CDR3 protein: CASSYRGQGVYNEQFF
J gene: TRBJ2-7; clone size: -; D gene: -; V gene: TRBV2; CDR3 DNA: TGTGCCAGCAGCTTGGGACTCTACGAGCAGTACTTC; CDR3 protein: CASSLGLYEQYF
J gene: TRBJ2-5; clone size: -; D gene: TRBD1; V gene: TRBV2; CDR3 DNA: TGTGCCAGCAGTGGACAGGGAATAAGAAAAGAGACCCAGTACTTC; CDR3 protein: CASSGQGIRKETQYF
J gene: TRBJ2-7; clone size: -; D gene: TRBD2; V gene: TRBV2; CDR3 DNA: TGTGCCAGCGGGGAACTTGGACTAGCGGGGGCCACTAGCTCCTACGAGCAGTACTTC; CDR3 protein: CASGELGLAGATSSYEQYF
J gene: TRBJ1-5; clone size: -; D gene: -; V gene: TRBV27; CDR3 DNA: TGTGCCAGCAGTCCGGGGGGAGGAAGTAATCAGCCCCAGCATTTT; CDR3 protein: CASSPGGGSNQPQHF
J gene: TRBJ1-6; clone size: -; D gene: TRBD1; V gene: TRBV5-4; CDR3 DNA: TGTGCCAGCAGCTTGGGTGCGGGACAGATTCATTCACCCCTCCACTTT; CDR3 protein: CASSLGAGQIHSPLHF
J gene: TRBJ1-6; clone size: few; D gene: -; V gene: TRBV6-5; CDR3 DNA: TGTGCCAGCAGTAGAGATTATAATTCACCCCTCCACTTT; CDR3 protein: CASSRDYNSPLHF
J gene: TRBJ1-6; clone size: -; D gene: TRBD1; V gene: TRBV7-8; CDR3 DNA: TGTGCCAGCAGGCGGGACAGTTTTTCACCCCTCCACTTT; CDR3 protein: CASRRDSFSPLHF
J gene: TRBJ2-1; clone size: -; D gene: TRBD2; V gene: TRBV7-3; CDR3 DNA: TGTGCCAGCAGCAGAACCGGGACTAGCGAGACTAAACAGTTCTTC; CDR3 protein: CASSRTGTSETKQFF
J gene: TRBJ1-4; clone size: -; D gene: TRBD1; V gene: TRBV6-1; CDR3 DNA: TGTGCCAGCAGTGAACGGGACAGGGGAAGTAATGAAAAACTGTTTTTT; CDR3 protein: CASSERDRGSNEKLFF
J gene: TRBJ2-3; clone size: -; D gene: -; V gene: TRBV4-1; CDR3 DNA: TGCGCCAGCAGCCAAGGTCCGGGGACAGATACGCAGTATTTT; CDR3 protein: CASSQGPGTDTQYF
J gene: TRBJ1-4; clone size: once; D gene: TRBD1; V gene: TRBV6-2/TRBV6-3; CDR3 DNA: TGTGCCAGCAGCACAGGGGGACCTAATGAAAAACTGTTTTTT; CDR3 protein: CASSTGGPNEKLFF
J gene: TRBJ2-7; clone size: -; D gene: TRBD1; V gene: TRBV7-8; CDR3 DNA: TGTGCCAGCAGCCTCCAGACAGGGGGGGTTAACTACGAGCAGTACTTC; CDR3 protein: CASSLQTGGVNYEQYF
J gene: TRBJ2-1; clone size: -; D gene: TRBD1; V gene: TRBV6-5; CDR3 DNA: TGTGCCAGCAGTCGGACAGGGACCGACAATGAGCAGTTCTTC; CDR3 protein: CASSRTGTDNEQFF
J gene: TRBJ1-1; clone size: -; D gene: TRBD1; V gene: TRBV19; CDR3 DNA: TGTGCCAGTACTAGGGGGCCCACGAACACTGAAGCTTTCTTT; CDR3 protein: CASTRGPTNTEAFF
J gene: TRBJ2-2; clone size: -; D gene: -; V gene: TRBV10-3; CDR3 DNA: TGTGCCATCAGTCCGACAGGTCGCACCGGGGAGCTGTTTTTT; CDR3 protein: CAISPTGRTGELFF